The T cell receptor beta chain described here comes from a study of T cell clonotyping in hematopoietic cell transplantation. Whole-study context: Cytoreduction preceded collection of pretransplant recipient samples. General observations from the study: Without cell sorting, CD4 versus CD8 contributions remain unresolved. Graft donor and pretransplant recipient Inverse Simpson Index values predicted broader posttransplant TCR diversity.

About this clone: Its antigen is not known.

Sequencing was performed with immunoSEQ multiplex PCR; in TCRdb, only in-frame clones are kept and a portion is missing. The data contain tens of thousands of clones, less than 85% of them seen just once; the ten biggest clones take up approximately 2.9%. Time point meaning: recipient sample about 28 days before transplant, after cytoreduction. Recipients were bled about 28 days pretransplant and at posttransplant days 30, 100, 180. The sequence derives from a man aged 55 to 69 with acute myeloid leukemia. Some clones in this sample may be carry-over from other donors' samples. Sequencing was performed on peripheral blood mononuclear cells, taken before stem cell transplant.

This CDR3 reads CASSLAAGAGTGELFF. CDR3 nucleotides: TGTGCCAGCAGCTTAGCGGCAGGGGCCGGGACCGGGGAGCTGTTTTTT. This chain links TRBV7-2 with TRBJ2-2; a weak D match, TRBD1 (6 bases). The germline V and J ends were trimmed by 0 bases and 5 bases, with 13 bases remaining between them. The CDR3 sequence is 16 residues long. Germline CDR1 is SGHTA and CDR2 is FQGNSA.